Below are 10 T cell receptor beta chains sequenced from a single sample in a study of shared clonotypes between healthy human individuals. Method: immunoSEQ multiplex PCR; TCRdb's copy keeps in-frame clones and lacks some. Counted here are about 470,000 clones, around 79% occurring once; the ten biggest clones make up roughly 13%. Sequenced sample: PBMCs. The source is a woman aged 40 to 49 in good health. Some clones in this sample may be carry-over from other donors' samples.

J is TRBJ2-3 and V is TRBV9; D is ambiguous. Trimming took 3 bases from V and 0 from J, leaving 11 bases between them. The CDR3 totals 15 residues. Germline V gene lookup returns CDR1 SGDLS and CDR2 YYNGEE. The CDR3 is CASSADLASTDTQYF. CDR3 nucleotide sequence: TGTGCCAGCAGCGCCGACTTGGCTAGCACAGATACGCAGTATTTT. The variable domain in full, completed from reference TRBV9 and TRBJ2-3, reads DSGVTQTPKHLITATGQRVTLRCSPRSGDLSVYWYQQSLDQGLQFLIQYYNGEERAKGNILERFSAQQFPDLHSELNLSSLELGDSALYFCASSADLASTDTQYFGPGTRLTVL.

As concerns this clone: A read error likely explains this, since a far larger clone differs by one base. This same CDR3 is encoded by further DNA sequences in the sample. The CDR3 DNA is TGTGCCAGCAGCTACGGATATAGCAATCAGCCCCAACATTTT. This encodes CASSYGYSNQPQHF. This chain joins TRBV2 and TRBJ1-5; the D is unclear. CDR3 length: 14 residues. CDR1 is SNHLY and CDR2 is FYNNEI in the germline V gene.

V is TRBV5-3 and J is TRBJ2-1; 12 bases are shared with TRBD2. TRBV5-3 belongs to the ORF category, with a function that is uncertain. This CDR3 has 16 amino acids. J gave up 8 bases and V 0 bases, and 6 bases lay outside the gene matches. The CDR3 DNA follows: TGTGCCAGAAGCTTGGCCGTACTAGCGGGAGGATATGAGCAGTTCTTC. It translates to CARSLAVLAGGYEQFF.

This chain links TRBV6-6 with TRBJ2-7; TRBD1 matches at 8 bases. The CDR3 covers 15 residues. With 6 bases clipped from V and 6 bases from J, the junction kept 13 bases outside the gene matches. Germline CDR1 reads MNHNY; CDR2 reads SVGAGI (reference sequence). The CDR3 is CASRRQGRSDGEQYF. Written as DNA, the CDR3 is TGTGCCAGCAGAAGACAGGGGAGATCAGACGGCGAGCAGTACTTC.

The rearrangement links TRBV5-1 to TRBJ1-1, with D hard to call. The germline CDR1 and CDR2 sequences are SGHRS and YFSETQ. With 0 bases removed from V and 5 bases from J, the gap between germline ends came to 14 bases. The CDR3 loop spans 15 amino acids. CDR3 protein: CASSLVPAGETEAFF. Here the CDR3 DNA reads TGCGCCAGCAGCTTGGTGCCAGCCGGAGAAACTGAAGCTTTCTTT.

The CDR3 reads CASSLTSGTQETQYF. DNA for the CDR3: TGTGCCAGCAGCTTGACTAGCGGAACCCAAGAGACCCAGTACTTC. This chain joins TRBV5-4 and TRBJ2-5, with TRBD2 identical over 8 bases. Looked up from germline, CDR1 is SGHNT and CDR2 is YYREEE (reference sequence). Trimming took 1 base from V and 1 from J; bases not matched to a gene: 3. This CDR3 has 15 amino acids.

The rearrangement joins TRBV10-3 to TRBJ2-7, with 9 nucleotides matching TRBD2. Germline V gene lookup returns CDR1 ENHRY and CDR2 SYGVKD. The CDR3 covers 15 residues. The V gene end was trimmed by 4 bases and the J gene end by 2 bases; junction bases not matched to a gene: 6. The CDR3 DNA follows: TGTGCCATCAGTGGAGATGCTAGCGGGACCTACGAGCAGTACTTC. Protein: CAISGDASGTYEQYF.

Only a few counts were recorded for this clone. The sample has other DNA sequences that encode this CDR3 too. The chain employs TRBV9 and TRBJ1-1; unclear D gene. CDR1 and CDR2 from the germline V gene are SGDLS and YYNGEE. The V and J ends lost 0 bases and 0 bases respectively, with 3 bases between them. CDR3 size: 13 residues. CDR3 nucleotide sequence: TGTGCCAGCAGCGTAGCCATGAACACTGAAGCTTTCTTT. It specifies CASSVAMNTEAFF.

This clone was seen a few times. The chain employs TRBV6-4 and TRBJ1-5, with TRBD1 identical over 7 bases. Germline CDR1 reads MRHNA; CDR2 reads SNTAGT. The length of the CDR3 is 17 residues. The trim removed 6 bases at V and 4 bases at J, leaving 15 bases unmatched. CDR3 region: CASRSTLQGRKNQPQHF. CDR3 sequence (DNA): TGTGCCAGCAGGAGTACACTACAGGGGCGCAAGAATCAGCCCCAGCATTTT.

Regarding this clone: Other DNA sequences within the sample encode an identical CDR3. V usage is TRBV6-5 and J usage is TRBJ1-1; 8 bases line up with TRBD1. The CDR3 totals 15 residues. With 6 bases clipped from V and 8 bases from J, the junction kept 14 bases outside the gene matches. Germline V gene sequence: CDR1 MNHEY, CDR2 SVGAGI. Here the CDR3 DNA reads TGTGCCAGCAGCCGTCTCAGGGGGCAGGGAGGAGAAGCTTTCTTT. Protein product: CASSRLRGQGGEAFF.